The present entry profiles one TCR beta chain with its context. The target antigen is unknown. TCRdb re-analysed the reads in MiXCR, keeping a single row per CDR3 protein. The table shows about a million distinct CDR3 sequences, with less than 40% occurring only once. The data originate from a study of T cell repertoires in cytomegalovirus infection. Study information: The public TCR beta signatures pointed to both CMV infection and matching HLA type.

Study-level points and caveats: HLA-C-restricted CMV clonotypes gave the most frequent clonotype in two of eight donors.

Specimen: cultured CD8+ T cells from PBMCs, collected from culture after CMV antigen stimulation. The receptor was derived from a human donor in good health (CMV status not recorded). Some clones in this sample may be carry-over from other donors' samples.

CDR3 DNA sequence: TGTGCCAGCAGCCCGACTCAGGCCTGGGAGCAGTACTTC. Its translation: CASSPTQAWEQYF. The chain links TRBV3-1 to TRBJ2-7, with D hard to call. The CDR3 covers 13 residues. V was clipped by 4 bases and J by 7 bases, with 14 bases between them. The germline CDR1 and CDR2 sequences are LGHDT and YNNKEL (reference sequence).